This passage covers 25 T cell receptor beta chains from one sample sequenced in a study of Ad26.COV2.S vaccination and SARS-CoV-2 variants. The treatment is: roughly 18 received Ad26.COV2.S at low or high dose, single or two shots; roughly five received placebo; per-sample allocation not given. After the first vaccine or placebo injection, samples were drawn on day 63. The assay was immunoSEQ multiplex PCR, and TCRdb's table has in-frame clones only and misses some. The sample has approximately 400,000 clones, 70% to 90% seen once; the top ten hold roughly 3.1%. Sequencing was performed on peripheral blood, taken in a trial of Ad26.COV2.S vaccine versus placebo. The receptors were sampled from a person aged 18-60 years who received the Ad26.COV2.S COVID-19 vaccine or a placebo.

The rearrangement joins TRBV7-9 to TRBJ2-3, with D possibly being TRBD1 (6 bases). The CDR3 contains 15 residues. CDR1 and CDR2 from the germline V gene are SEHNR and FQNEAQ (reference sequence). V was clipped by 5 bases and J by 4 bases, with 16 bases between them. The CDR3 DNA is TGTGCCAGCAGCGCCTACAGGGTGGAAGCAGATACGCAGTATTTT. Its protein is CASSAYRVEADTQYF.

The chain employs TRBV6-5 and TRBJ1-2; D is unclear. Germline CDR1 and CDR2: MNHEY and SVGAGI. This CDR3 spans 14 amino acids. V was clipped by 6 bases and J by 8 bases, with 19 bases between them. The CDR3 is CASSPRREGRGYTF. CDR3 bases: TGTGCCAGCAGCCCCCGGAGAGAGGGTCGGGGCTACACCTTC.

The gene calls are TRBV2 and TRBJ2-5, with a tentative D call TRBD1 (6 bases). This CDR3 is built from 13 residues. The germline CDR1 and CDR2 sequences are SNHLY and FYNNEI. Trimming took 6 bases from V and 1 from J, leaving 9 bases between them. The DNA of the CDR3 is TGTGCCAGCAGGAACAGGGCCCAAGAGACCCAGTACTTC. Protein sequence: CASRNRAQETQYF.

The rearrangement links TRBV10-3 to TRBJ2-7, with 8 bases aligning to TRBD1. V dropped 8 bases and J dropped 6; count of bases not matched to a gene: 18. The CDR3 extends over 16 amino acids. The germline V gene encodes CDR1 ENHRY and CDR2 SYGVKD. The CDR3 protein is CAIGVPFVRTGLEQYF. For the CDR3, the DNA is TGTGCCATCGGGGTTCCCTTCGTACGGACAGGGCTCGAGCAGTACTTC.

Worth noting for this clone: Other DNA sequences in the same sample also yield this CDR3. V and J are TRBV18 and TRBJ2-5; a weak D match, TRBD1 (5 bases). CDR1 is KGHSH, CDR2 LQKENI, per germline. The V and J ends lost 1 base and 4 bases respectively, with 7 bases between them. This CDR3 region has 13 residues. CDR3 residues: CASSPRRGETQYF. The CDR3 bases are TGTGCCAGCTCACCACGAAGGGGAGAGACCCAGTACTTC.

In its sample, this clone was seen once. The chain combines TRBV9 with TRBJ1-1, with a possible D match to TRBD1 (6 bases). The CDR3 is 16 residues long. Germline CDR1 is SGDLS and CDR2 is YYNGEE. Trimming stripped 2 bases from V and 6 bases from J, with 20 bases between. DNA for the CDR3: TGTGCCAGCAGCGTGACGGTCGGGGGGACACTCTCTGAAGCTTTCTTT. Its translation: CASSVTVGGTLSEAFF. The variable domain in full, with the rest retrieved from reference TRBV9 and TRBJ1-1, is DSGVTQTPKHLITATGQRVTLRCSPRSGDLSVYWYQQSLDQGLQFLIQYYNGEERAKGNILERFSAQQFPDLHSELNLSSLELGDSALYFCASSVTVGGTLSEAFFGQGTRLTVV.

This clone appeared a few times. J is TRBJ1-1 and V is TRBV6-4, with a weak D call TRBD1 (6 bases). V was shortened by 7 bases and J by 4 bases, with 13 bases between the two germline ends. In germline, CDR1 is MRHNA, CDR2 SNTAGT. The CDR3 is 13 residues long. CDR3 DNA sequence: TGTGCCAGCATGGAAGGGGGGGTCACTGAAGCTTTCTTT. Encoded protein: CASMEGGVTEAFF.

This chain joins TRBV5-5 and TRBJ2-3; weak D call: TRBD1 (6 bases). The CDR3 runs to 16 residues. The germline V gene has CDR1 SGHKS and CDR2 YYEKEE (reference sequence). The ends were cut back, 4 bases at V and 2 bases at J, with 17 bases in the middle. The CDR3 nucleotides are TGTGCCAGCAGCCCGGACCGGACAGCCTACACAGATACGCAGTATTTT. Translating gives CASSPDRTAYTDTQYF. The full variable domain, rest sourced from reference TRBV5-5 and TRBJ2-3, is DAGVTQSPTHLIKTRGQQVTLRCSPISGHKSVSWYQQVLGQGPQFIFQYYEKEERGRGNFPDRFSARQFPNYSSELNVNALLLGDSALYLCASSPDRTAYTDTQYFGPGTRLTVL.

The rearrangement links TRBV30 to TRBJ1-1; D may be TRBD1 (5 bases). Germline V gene lookup returns CDR1 GTSNPN and CDR2 SVGIG (reference sequence). The CDR3 runs 13 residues. V was cut by 2 bases and J by 1 base, with 8 bases left in between. The CDR3 spells CAWSRDRNTEAFF. In DNA form, the CDR3 reads TGTGCCTGGAGTCGCGACAGGAACACTGAAGCTTTCTTT.

V gene TRBV9 combines with J gene TRBJ2-7; a weak D match, TRBD2 (6 bases). CDR1 is SGDLS, CDR2 YYNGEE, per germline. The ends were cut back, 2 bases at V and 0 bases at J, with 12 bases in the middle. The CDR3 sequence is 15 residues long. The CDR3: CASSVAGHGSYEQYF. DNA for the CDR3: TGTGCCAGCAGCGTGGCGGGGCACGGCTCCTACGAGCAGTACTTC. The full variable domain, completed using reference TRBV9 and TRBJ2-7, is DSGVTQTPKHLITATGQRVTLRCSPRSGDLSVYWYQQSLDQGLQFLIQYYNGEERAKGNILERFSAQQFPDLHSELNLSSLELGDSALYFCASSVAGHGSYEQYFGPGTRLTVT.

This clone has only one observation. The CDR3 here is CASSYSRGGDGYTF. CDR3 nucleotides: TGTGCCAGCAGTTACTCGAGGGGAGGTGATGGCTACACCTTC. The chain links TRBV6-5 to TRBJ1-2; D is perhaps TRBD1 (5 bases). V lost 0 bases and J 6 bases, leaving 11 bases between the germline ends. The CDR3 extends over 14 amino acids. Germline values: CDR1 MNHEY, CDR2 SVGAGI.

J is TRBJ2-2 and V is TRBV29-1, with 10 bases that match TRBD1. Germline CDR1 SQVTM, CDR2 ANQGSEA. The CDR3 runs to 15 residues. The J segment lost 4 bases and the V segment lost 3 bases, leaving 5 bases of the junction unmatched. The CDR3 bases are TGCAGCGTTGACGGGGACAGGGGCGTCACCGGGGAGCTGTTTTTT. This codes for CSVDGDRGVTGELFF.

The V call is TRBV5-4, the J call TRBJ2-7; D is unresolved. The V end lost 7 bases, the J end lost 4 bases, and 3 bases lay between the germline ends. Germline-derived CDR1 and CDR2 are SGHNT and YYREEE (reference sequence). The CDR3 loop spans 9 amino acids. CDR3: CASPYEQYF. The DNA for the CDR3 is TGTGCCAGCCCATACGAGCAGTACTTC. Combining the CDR3 with reference TRBV5-4 and TRBJ2-7 gives the whole variable domain ETGVTQSPTHLIKTRGQQVTLRCSSQSGHNTVSWYQQALGQGPQFIFQYYREEENGRGNFPPRFSGLQFPNYSSELNVNALELDDSALYLCASPYEQYFGPGTRLTVT.

This chain links TRBV19 with TRBJ2-2; D possibly matches TRBD1 or TRBD2 (5 bases each). Germline V gene sequence: CDR1 LNHDA, CDR2 SQIVND (reference sequence). Trimming pared 6 bases from V and 5 bases from J, leaving 16 bases between. There are 15 residues in the CDR3. The CDR3 DNA is TGTGCCAGTAGAACCGGGACCGCCGGGACCGGGGAGCTGTTTTTT. It codes for CASRTGTAGTGELFF.

This clone was seen once. The chain employs TRBV5-4 and TRBJ2-1, with a possible D match to TRBD2 (5 bases). Germline V gene sequence: CDR1 SGHNT, CDR2 YYREEE (reference sequence). CDR3 length equals 16 residues. Trimming took off 3 bases at V and 0 bases at J, with 13 bases between the two ends. CDR3 coding DNA: TGTGCCAGCAGCTCCCAAACGGGGAACTCCTACAATGAGCAGTTCTTC. Protein: CASSSQTGNSYNEQFF. The full variable domain, rest sourced from reference TRBV5-4 and TRBJ2-1, is ETGVTQSPTHLIKTRGQQVTLRCSSQSGHNTVSWYQQALGQGPQFIFQYYREEENGRGNFPPRFSGLQFPNYSSELNVNALELDDSALYLCASSSQTGNSYNEQFFGPGTRLTVL.

The CDR3 DNA is TGTGCCAGCAGCTTACGGTTGGGCATCATTGGTTCAGATACGCAGTATTTT. Its protein is CASSLRLGIIGSDTQYF. J is TRBJ2-3 and V is TRBV7-2; D remains ambiguous. Per germline, CDR1 SGHTA and CDR2 FQGNSA. V was trimmed by 2 bases and J by 4 bases, leaving 19 bases between them. This CDR3 contains 17 residues.

This clone was found a few times. In DNA, the CDR3 is TGTGCCAGCAGCTTAGATCGAACCGGGGAGCTGTTTTTT. Protein sequence: CASSLDRTGELFF. The gene calls are TRBV7-8 and TRBJ2-2; D call uncertain. The V gene lost 1 base and the J gene lost 5 bases, with 5 bases spanning the gap. The CDR3 has 13 amino acids. Looked up from germline, CDR1 is SGHVS and CDR2 is FQNEAQ.

The V and J genes are TRBV9 and TRBJ2-3; the D call may be TRBD1 or TRBD2 (5 bases each). Germline CDR1 reads SGDLS; CDR2 reads YYNGEE. With 0 bases removed from V and 4 bases from J, the gap between germline ends came to 12 bases. The CDR3 contains 15 residues. CDR3 sequence reads: CASSVGGRGADTQYF. Here the CDR3 DNA reads TGTGCCAGCAGCGTAGGAGGGAGAGGGGCAGATACGCAGTATTTT.

This chain uses TRBV9 with TRBJ2-5; 7 positions agree with TRBD1. With V trimmed by 0 bases and J by 4 bases, 9 bases remained unmatched. The CDR3 contains 16 residues. Germline CDR1 is SGDLS and CDR2 is YYNGEE. CDR3 residues: CASSVGTGARGETQYF. CDR3 bases: TGTGCCAGCAGCGTAGGAACAGGGGCCAGGGGAGAGACCCAGTACTTC.

The chain combines TRBV3-1 (or the pseudogene TRBV3-2) with TRBJ2-5; TRBD2 aligns across 16 bases. Germline V lookup: CDR1 LGHDT, CDR2 YNNKEL (reference sequence). The CDR3 is 16 amino acids. V gave up 7 bases and J gave up 5 bases; unmatched junction bases: 7. CDR3 DNA: TGTGCCAGCAAAACGGGACTAGCGGGGGGGCCCGAGACCCAGTACTTC. Translation: CASKTGLAGGPETQYF.

This chain uses TRBV30 with TRBJ1-4; TRBD1 might be the D (5 bases). V was cut by 6 bases and J by 2 bases, with 16 bases left in between. CDR3 size: 15 residues. Germline CDR1 and CDR2: GTSNPN and SVGIG (reference sequence). The CDR3 is CACLMGGSTNEKLFF. The CDR3 coding sequence is TGTGCCTGCCTCATGGGGGGTAGCACTAATGAAAAACTGTTTTTT.

V is TRBV3-1 (or the pseudogene TRBV3-2) and J is TRBJ2-2, with 9 positions matching TRBD2. The CDR3 has 16 residues. V dropped 2 bases and J dropped 4; count of bases not matched to a gene: 5. From germline, CDR1 is LGHDT and CDR2 YNNKEL (reference sequence). CDR3 sequence reads: CASSQLAGWGTGELFF. In DNA, the CDR3 is TGTGCCAGCAGCCAACTAGCGGGATGGGGCACCGGGGAGCTGTTTTTT.

The chain has TRBV4-3 and TRBJ1-2; 8 bases fit TRBD1. The germline gives CDR1 LGHNA, CDR2 YSLEER. Trimming at V came to 2 bases and at J to 3 bases, leaving 11 bases not matched to a gene. This CDR3 has 17 amino acids. DNA of the CDR3: TGCGCCAGCAGCCAATCCTGGGGGGACAGGCGATACTATGGCTACACCTTC. This sequence encodes CASSQSWGDRRYYGYTF.

This clone was counted between two and nine times. The chain is built from TRBV4-1 and TRBJ1-3; 9 nucleotides agree with TRBD1. The J segment lost 0 bases and the V segment lost 3 bases, leaving 0 bases of the junction unmatched. The germline V gene encodes CDR1 MGHRA and CDR2 YSYEKL. The CDR3 is 15 residues long. The CDR3 DNA reads TGCGCCAGCAGCCAGGACAGGGGCTCTGGAAACACCATATATTTT. Protein sequence: CASSQDRGSGNTIYF.

This clone was seen just once. The rearrangement joins TRBV27 to TRBJ2-3, with 10 nucleotides matching TRBD2. Trimming cost V 2 bases and J 2 bases; bases outside gene matches: 7. The CDR3 consists of 17 residues. The germline gives CDR1 MNHEY, CDR2 SMNVEV (reference sequence). This CDR3 is CASSLPGLASHTDTQYF. As DNA, the CDR3 is TGTGCCAGCAGTTTACCGGGACTAGCGTCCCACACAGATACGCAGTATTTT.